This T cell receptor beta chain was documented in a study of OX40 agonist ivuxolimab in advanced cancers. Enrollment shut out patients with autoimmune disease history or systemic immunosuppression. Blood sampling was done at baseline, cycle 4 day 1, and cycle 7 day 1. Trimming removed 5 bases from V and 4 bases from J, with 18 bases in between. Germline V gives CDR1 SQVTM, CDR2 ANQGSEA. This CDR3 region has 14 residues. General study findings and limits: Both blood CD4+ and CD8+ T cells showed clonal growth by week 6 at 0.1 to 3.0 mg/kg. There were, on average, more expanded clones in CD8+ T cells than in CD4+.

This clone was observed a single time. Antigen specificity is unknown. Repertoires were generated with immunoSEQ multiplex PCR, while TCRdb's copy carries only in-frame clones and drops some. Among about 22,000 clones listed, approximately 80% were seen once. The source of this sequence is an adult with an advanced solid tumor such as melanoma, head and neck, liver or kidney cancer. The chain couples TRBV29-1 to TRBJ2-7; tentatively, D is TRBD2 (6 bases). The sequencing here drew on CD4+ or CD8+ T cells sorted from blood, taken in a trial of the OX40 agonist ivuxolimab. CDR3 DNA: TGCAGCGTTTCCCAGAGGGGAGGCGATTACGAGCAGTACTTC. Its translation is CSVSQRGGDYEQYF.